This TCR beta chain appears in the sequencing data of a study of T cell responses to AZD1222 COVID-19 vaccine. This clone was detected once. Profiling relied on immunoSEQ multiplex PCR, and the TCRdb table lists in-frame clones only, not all of them. The sample lists about 130,000 clones, roughly 87% seen once, with around 4.5% in the top ten. This receptor was taken from an adult in good health. Specimen: peripheral blood, collected on day 0 of MenACWY control vaccination.

This chain's CDR3 is CASGSAGGGSTNEKLFF. CDR3 in DNA: TGTGCCAGTGGGTCAGCAGGGGGTGGATCAACTAATGAAAAACTGTTTTTT. V is TRBV25-1 and J is TRBJ1-4, with 7 bases that match TRBD1. This CDR3 contains 17 residues. The V gene end was trimmed by 9 bases and the J gene end by 0 bases; junction bases not matched to a gene: 13. Germline assignment: CDR1 MGHDK and CDR2 SYGVNS.